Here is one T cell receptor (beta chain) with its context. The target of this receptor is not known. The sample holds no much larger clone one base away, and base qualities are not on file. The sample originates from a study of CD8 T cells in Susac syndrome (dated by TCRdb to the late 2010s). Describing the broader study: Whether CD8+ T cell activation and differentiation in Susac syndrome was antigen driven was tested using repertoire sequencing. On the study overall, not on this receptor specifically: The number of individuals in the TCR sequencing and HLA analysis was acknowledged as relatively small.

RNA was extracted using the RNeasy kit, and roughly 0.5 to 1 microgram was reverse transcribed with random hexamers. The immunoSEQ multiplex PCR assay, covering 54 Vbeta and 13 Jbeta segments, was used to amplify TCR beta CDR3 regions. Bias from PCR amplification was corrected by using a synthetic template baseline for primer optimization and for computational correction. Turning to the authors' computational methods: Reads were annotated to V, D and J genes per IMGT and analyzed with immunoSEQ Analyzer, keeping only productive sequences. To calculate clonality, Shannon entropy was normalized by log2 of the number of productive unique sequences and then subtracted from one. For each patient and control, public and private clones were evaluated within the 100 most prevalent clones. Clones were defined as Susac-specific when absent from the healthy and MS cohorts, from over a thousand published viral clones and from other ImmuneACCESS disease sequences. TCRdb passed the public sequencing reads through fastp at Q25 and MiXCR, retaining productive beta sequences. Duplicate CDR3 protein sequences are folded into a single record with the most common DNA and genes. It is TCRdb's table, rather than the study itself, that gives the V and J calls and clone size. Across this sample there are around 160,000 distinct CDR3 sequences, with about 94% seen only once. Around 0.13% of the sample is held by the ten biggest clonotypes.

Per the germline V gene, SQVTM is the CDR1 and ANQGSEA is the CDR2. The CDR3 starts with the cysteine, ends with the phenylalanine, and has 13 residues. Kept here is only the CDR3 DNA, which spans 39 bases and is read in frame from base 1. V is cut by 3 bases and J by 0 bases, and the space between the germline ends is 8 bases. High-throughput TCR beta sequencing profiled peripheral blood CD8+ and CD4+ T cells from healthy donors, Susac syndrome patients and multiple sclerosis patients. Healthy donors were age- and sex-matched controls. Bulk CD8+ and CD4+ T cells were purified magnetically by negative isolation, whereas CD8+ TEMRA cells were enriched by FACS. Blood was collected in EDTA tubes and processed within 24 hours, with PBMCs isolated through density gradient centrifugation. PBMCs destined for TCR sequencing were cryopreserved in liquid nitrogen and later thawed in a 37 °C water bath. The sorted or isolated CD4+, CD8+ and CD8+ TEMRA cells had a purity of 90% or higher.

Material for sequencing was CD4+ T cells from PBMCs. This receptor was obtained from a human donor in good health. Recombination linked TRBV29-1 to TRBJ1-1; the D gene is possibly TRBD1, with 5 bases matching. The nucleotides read TGCAGCGTTGACAGGGCTCTGAACACTGAAGCTTTCTTT. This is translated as CSVDRALNTEAFF. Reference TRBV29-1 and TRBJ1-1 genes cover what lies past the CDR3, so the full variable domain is SAVISQKPSRDICQRGTSLTIQCQVDSQVTMMFWYRQQPGQSLTLIATANQGSEATYESGFVIDKFPISRPNLTFSTLTVSNMSPEDSSIYLCSVDRALNTEAFFGQGTRLTVV.